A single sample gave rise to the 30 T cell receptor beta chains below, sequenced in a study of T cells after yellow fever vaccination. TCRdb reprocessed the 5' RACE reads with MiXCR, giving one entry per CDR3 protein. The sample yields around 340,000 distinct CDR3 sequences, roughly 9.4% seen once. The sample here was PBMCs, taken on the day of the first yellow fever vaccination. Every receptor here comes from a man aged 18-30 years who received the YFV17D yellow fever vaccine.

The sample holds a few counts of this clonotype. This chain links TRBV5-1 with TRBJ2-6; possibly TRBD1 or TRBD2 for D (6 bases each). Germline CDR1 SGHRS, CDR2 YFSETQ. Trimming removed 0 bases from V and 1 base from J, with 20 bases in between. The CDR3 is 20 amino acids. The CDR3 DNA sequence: TGCGCCAGCAGCTTGGTTCATGGAGGGCAGGGGCGATCTGGGGCCAACGTCCTGACTTTC. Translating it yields CASSLVHGGQGRSGANVLTF.

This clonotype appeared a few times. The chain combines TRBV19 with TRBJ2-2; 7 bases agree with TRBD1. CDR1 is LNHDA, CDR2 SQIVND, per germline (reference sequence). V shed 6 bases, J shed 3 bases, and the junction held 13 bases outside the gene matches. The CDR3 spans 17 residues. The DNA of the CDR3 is TGTGCCAGTAGCCTAACGACAGGGCCTTATGACACCGGGGAGCTGTTTTTT. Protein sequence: CASSLTTGPYDTGELFF.

CDR3: CASSPTTFAGISGANVLTF. The CDR3 region has the DNA TGTGCCAGCAGTCCCACGACTTTCGCGGGGATCTCTGGGGCCAACGTCCTGACTTTC. V usage is TRBV6-1 and J usage is TRBJ2-6, with TRBD2 as a possible D gene (6 bases). Trimming shortened V by 5 bases and J by 0 bases, and 20 bases separated the two germline ends. The V gene's germline CDR1 is MNHNS and CDR2 SASEGT. The CDR3 contains 19 residues.

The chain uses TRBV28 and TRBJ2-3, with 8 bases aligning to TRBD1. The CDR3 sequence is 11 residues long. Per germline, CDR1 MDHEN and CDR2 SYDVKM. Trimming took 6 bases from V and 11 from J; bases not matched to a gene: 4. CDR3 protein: CASSWDRRQYF. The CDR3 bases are TGTGCCAGCAGCTGGGACAGGAGGCAGTATTTT.

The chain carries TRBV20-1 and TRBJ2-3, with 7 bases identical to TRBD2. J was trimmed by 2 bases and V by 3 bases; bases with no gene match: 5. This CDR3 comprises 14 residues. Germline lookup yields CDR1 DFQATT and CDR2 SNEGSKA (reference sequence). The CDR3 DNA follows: TGCAGTGCTAGTCTGCGGGGGAACACAGATACGCAGTATTTT. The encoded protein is CSASLRGNTDTQYF.

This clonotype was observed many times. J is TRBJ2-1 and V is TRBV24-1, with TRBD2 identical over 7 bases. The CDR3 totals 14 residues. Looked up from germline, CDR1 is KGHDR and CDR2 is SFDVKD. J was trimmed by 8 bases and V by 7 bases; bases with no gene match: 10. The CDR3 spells CATRGVGGEDEQFF. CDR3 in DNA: TGTGCCACCAGGGGGGTTGGGGGGGAGGATGAGCAGTTCTTC.

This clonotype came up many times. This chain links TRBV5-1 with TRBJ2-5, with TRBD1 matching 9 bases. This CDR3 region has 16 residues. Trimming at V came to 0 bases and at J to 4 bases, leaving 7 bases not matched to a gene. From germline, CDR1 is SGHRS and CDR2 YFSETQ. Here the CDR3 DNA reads TGCGCCAGCAGCTTGGGGGGAACAGGGGGCGGAGAGACCCAGTACTTC. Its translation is CASSLGGTGGGETQYF.

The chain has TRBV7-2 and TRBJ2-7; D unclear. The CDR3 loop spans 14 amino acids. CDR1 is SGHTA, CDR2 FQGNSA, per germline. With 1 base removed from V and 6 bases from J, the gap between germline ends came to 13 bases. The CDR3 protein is CASSLDGNGSEQYF. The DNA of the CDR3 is TGTGCCAGCAGCTTAGATGGGAATGGATCCGAGCAGTACTTC.

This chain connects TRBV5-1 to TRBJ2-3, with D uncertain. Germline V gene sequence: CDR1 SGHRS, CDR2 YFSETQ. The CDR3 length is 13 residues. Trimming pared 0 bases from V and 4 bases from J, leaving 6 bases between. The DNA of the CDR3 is TGCGCCAGCAGCTTGGGGGAATCAGATACGCAGTATTTT. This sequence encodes CASSLGESDTQYF.

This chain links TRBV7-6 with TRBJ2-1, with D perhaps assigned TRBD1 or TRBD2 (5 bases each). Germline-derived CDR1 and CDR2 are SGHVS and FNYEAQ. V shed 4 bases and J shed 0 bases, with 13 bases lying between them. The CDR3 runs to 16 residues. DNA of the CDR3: TGTGCCAGCAGCTCCCCCTGGGGGAGCTCCTACAATGAGCAGTTCTTC. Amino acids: CASSSPWGSSYNEQFF.

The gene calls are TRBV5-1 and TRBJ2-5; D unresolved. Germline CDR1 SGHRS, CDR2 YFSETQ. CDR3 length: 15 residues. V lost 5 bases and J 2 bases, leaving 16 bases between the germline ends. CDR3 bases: TGCGCCAGCAGTACCATGTTAAGCAGTCAAGAGACCCAGTACTTC. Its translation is CASSTMLSSQETQYF.

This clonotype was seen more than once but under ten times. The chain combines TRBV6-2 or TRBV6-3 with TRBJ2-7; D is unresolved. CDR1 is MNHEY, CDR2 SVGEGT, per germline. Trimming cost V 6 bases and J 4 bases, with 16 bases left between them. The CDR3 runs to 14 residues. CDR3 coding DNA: TGTGCCAGCAGAATATGGCAGGATGGGTACGAGCAGTACTTC. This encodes CASRIWQDGYEQYF.

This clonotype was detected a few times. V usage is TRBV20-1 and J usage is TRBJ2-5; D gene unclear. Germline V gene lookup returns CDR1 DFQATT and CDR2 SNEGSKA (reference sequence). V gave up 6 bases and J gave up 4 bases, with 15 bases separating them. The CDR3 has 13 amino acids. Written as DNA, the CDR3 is TGCAGTGCAATCCCGTCGGGTGGAGAGACCCAGTACTTC. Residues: CSAIPSGGETQYF.

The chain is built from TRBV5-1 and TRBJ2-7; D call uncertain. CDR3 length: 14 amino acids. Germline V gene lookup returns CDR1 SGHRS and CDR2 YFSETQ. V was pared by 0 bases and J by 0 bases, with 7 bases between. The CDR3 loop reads CASSLEPSSYEQYV. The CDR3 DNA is TGCGCCAGCAGCTTGGAACCAAGCTCCTACGAGCAGTACGTC.

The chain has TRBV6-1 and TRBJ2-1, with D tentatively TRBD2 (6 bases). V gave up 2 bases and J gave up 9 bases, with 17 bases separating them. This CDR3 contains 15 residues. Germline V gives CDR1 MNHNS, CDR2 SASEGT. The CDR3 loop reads CASSENLAWAGEQFF. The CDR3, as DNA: TGTGCCAGCAGTGAAAACCTAGCGTGGGCCGGTGAGCAGTTCTTC.

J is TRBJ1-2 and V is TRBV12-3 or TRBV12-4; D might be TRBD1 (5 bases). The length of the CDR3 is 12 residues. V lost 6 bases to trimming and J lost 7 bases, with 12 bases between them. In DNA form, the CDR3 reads TGTGCCAGCAGCCACGGGGGGTTTGGCTACACCTTC. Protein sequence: CASSHGGFGYTF.

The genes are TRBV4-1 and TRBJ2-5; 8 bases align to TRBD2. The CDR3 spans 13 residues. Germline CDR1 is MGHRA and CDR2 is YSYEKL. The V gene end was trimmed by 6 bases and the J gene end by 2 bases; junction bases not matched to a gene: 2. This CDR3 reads CASRGLDQETQYF. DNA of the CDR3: TGCGCCAGCAGGGGACTAGATCAAGAGACCCAGTACTTC.

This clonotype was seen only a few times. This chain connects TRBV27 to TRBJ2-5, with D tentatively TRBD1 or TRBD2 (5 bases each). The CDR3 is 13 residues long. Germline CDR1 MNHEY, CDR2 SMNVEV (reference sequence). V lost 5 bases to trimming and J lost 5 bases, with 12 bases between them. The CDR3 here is CASSPWGGETQYF. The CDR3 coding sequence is TGTGCCAGCAGTCCCTGGGGCGGGGAGACCCAGTACTTC.

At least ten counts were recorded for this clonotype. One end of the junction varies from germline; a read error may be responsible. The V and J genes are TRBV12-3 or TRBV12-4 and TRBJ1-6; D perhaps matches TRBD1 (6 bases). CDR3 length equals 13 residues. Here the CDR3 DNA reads TGTGCCTGCAGGGGACCCCCTCTTTCACCCCTCCACTTT. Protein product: CACRGPPLSPLHF.

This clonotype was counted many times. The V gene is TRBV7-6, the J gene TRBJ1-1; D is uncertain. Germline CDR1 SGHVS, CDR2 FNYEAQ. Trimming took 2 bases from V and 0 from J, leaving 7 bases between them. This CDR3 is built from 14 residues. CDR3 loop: CASSLSPVNTEAFF. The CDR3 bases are TGTGCCAGCAGCTTATCGCCGGTGAACACTGAAGCTTTCTTT.

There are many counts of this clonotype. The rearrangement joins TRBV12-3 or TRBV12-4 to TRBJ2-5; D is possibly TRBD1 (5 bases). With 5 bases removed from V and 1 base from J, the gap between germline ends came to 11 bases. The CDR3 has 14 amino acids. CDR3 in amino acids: CASSPGRGQETQYF. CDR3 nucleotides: TGTGCCAGCAGTCCCGGAAGGGGCCAAGAGACCCAGTACTTC.

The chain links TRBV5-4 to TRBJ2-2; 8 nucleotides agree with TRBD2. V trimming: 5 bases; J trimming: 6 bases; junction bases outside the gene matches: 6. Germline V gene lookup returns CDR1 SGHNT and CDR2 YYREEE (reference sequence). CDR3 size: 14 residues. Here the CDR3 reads CASRGTSSAGELFF. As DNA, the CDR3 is TGTGCCAGCAGGGGGACTAGTTCCGCCGGGGAGCTGTTTTTT.

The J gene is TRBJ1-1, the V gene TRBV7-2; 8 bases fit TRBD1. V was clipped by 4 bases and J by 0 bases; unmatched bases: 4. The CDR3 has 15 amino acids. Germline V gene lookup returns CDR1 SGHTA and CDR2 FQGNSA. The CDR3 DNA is TGTGCCAGCAGCTGGACAGGGCTCATGAACACTGAAGCTTTCTTT. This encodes CASSWTGLMNTEAFF.

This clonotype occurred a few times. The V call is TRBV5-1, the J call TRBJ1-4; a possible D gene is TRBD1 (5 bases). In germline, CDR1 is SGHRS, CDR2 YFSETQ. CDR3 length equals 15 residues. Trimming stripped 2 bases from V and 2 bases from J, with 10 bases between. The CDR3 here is CASSLGAWTNEKLFF. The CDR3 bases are TGCGCCAGCAGCTTAGGGGCATGGACTAATGAAAAACTGTTTTTT.

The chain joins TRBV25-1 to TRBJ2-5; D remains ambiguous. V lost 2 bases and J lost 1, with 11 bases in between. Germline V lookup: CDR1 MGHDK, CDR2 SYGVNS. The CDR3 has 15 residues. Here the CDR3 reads CASSEDSRTQETQYF. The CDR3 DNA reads TGTGCCAGCAGTGAAGATAGTAGAACCCAAGAGACCCAGTACTTC. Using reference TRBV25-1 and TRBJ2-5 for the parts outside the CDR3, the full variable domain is EADIYQTPRYLVIGTGKKITLECSQTMGHDKMYWYQQDPGMELHLIHYSYGVNSTEKGDLSSESTVSRIRTEHFPLTLESARPSHTSQYLCASSEDSRTQETQYFGPGTRLLVL.

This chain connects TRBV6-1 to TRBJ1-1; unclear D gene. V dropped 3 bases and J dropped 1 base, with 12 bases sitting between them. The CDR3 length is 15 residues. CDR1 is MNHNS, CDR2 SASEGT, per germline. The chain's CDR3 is CASSDRNTPNTEAFF. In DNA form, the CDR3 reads TGTGCCAGCAGTGACAGGAACACACCGAACACTGAAGCTTTCTTT.

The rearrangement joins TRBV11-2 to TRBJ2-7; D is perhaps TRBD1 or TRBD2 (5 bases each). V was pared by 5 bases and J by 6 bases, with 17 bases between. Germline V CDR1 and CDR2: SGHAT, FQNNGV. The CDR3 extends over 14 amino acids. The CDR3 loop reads CASSPPRERGEQYV. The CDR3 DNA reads TGTGCCAGCAGCCCCCCCAGGGAGCGTGGCGAGCAGTACGTC.

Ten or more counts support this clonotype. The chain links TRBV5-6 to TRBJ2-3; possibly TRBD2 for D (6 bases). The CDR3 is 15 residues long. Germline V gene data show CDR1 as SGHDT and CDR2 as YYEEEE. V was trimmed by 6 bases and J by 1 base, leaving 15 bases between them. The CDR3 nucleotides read TGTGCCAGCAAGGTGCGGGGACCCGGCACAGATACGCAGTATTTT. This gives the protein CASKVRGPGTDTQYF.

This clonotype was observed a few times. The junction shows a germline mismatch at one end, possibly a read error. CDR3 DNA sequence: TGCTGTGCTAGAGATCAAAGGACAGGGGGCGTCAACGAGCAGTACTTC. Translation gives CCARDQRTGGVNEQYF. This chain links TRBV20-1 with TRBJ2-7, with 11 bases that match TRBD1. Germline CDR1 DFQATT, CDR2 SNEGSKA (reference sequence). The CDR3 contains 16 residues.

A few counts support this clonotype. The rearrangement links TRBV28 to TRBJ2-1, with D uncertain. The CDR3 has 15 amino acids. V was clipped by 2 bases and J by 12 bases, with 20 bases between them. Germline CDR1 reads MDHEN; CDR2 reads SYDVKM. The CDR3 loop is CASSLPSRASGAQFF. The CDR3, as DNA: TGTGCCAGCAGTTTACCCAGTCGCGCTTCAGGTGCGCAGTTCTTC.